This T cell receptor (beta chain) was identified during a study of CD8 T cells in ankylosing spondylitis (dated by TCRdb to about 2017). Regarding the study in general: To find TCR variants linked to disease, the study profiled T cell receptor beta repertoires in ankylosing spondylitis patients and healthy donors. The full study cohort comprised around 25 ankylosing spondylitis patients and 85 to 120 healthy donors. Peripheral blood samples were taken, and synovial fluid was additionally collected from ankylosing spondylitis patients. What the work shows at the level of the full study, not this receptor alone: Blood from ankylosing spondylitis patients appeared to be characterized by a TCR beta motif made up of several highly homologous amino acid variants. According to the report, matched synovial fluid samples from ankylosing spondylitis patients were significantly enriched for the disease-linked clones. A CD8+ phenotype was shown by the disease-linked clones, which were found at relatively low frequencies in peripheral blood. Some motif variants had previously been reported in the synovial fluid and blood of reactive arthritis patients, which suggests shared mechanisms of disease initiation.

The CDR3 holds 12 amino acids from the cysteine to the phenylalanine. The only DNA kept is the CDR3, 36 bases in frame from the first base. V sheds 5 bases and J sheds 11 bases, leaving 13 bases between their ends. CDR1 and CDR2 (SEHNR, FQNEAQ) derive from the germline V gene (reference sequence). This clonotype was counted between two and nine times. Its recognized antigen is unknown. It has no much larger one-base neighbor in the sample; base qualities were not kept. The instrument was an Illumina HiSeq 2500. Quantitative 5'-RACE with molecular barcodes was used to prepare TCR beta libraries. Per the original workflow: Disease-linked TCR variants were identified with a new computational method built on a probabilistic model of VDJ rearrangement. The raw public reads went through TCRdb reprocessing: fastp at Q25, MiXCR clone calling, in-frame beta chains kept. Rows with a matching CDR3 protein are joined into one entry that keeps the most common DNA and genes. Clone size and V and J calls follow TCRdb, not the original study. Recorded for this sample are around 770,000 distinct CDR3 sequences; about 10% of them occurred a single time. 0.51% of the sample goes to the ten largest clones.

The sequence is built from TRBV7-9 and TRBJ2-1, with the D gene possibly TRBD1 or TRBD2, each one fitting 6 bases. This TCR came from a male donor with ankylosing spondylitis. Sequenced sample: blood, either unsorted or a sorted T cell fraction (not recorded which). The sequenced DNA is TGTGCCAGCAGCGGGACGGGGGCCAAGCAGTTCTTC. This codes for CASSGTGAKQFF. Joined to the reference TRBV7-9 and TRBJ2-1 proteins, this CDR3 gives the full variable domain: DTGVSQNPRHKITKRGQNVTFRCDPISEHNRLYWYRQTLGQGPEFLTYFQNEAQLEKSRLLSDRFSAERPKGSFSTLEIQRTEQGDSAMYLCASSGTGAKQFFGPGTRLTVL.